A single sample is the source of the 21 T cell receptor beta chains below, sequenced in a study of beta chain features in type 1 diabetes. Every isolated RNA sample was fully reverse transcribed, so sequencing captured expressed TCRB transcripts. Data came from immunoSEQ multiplex PCR; TCRdb stores just in-frame clones and leaves some out. The sample carries around 300,000 clones, roughly 8% recorded once. The sequenced sample was central memory CD4+ T cells from blood. These receptors all come from a woman younger than 35 in good health.

The chain links TRBV7-9 to TRBJ2-5; TRBD2 agrees at 7 bases. J gave up 4 bases and V 6 bases, and 8 bases lay outside the gene matches. The CDR3 is 14 residues long. Germline V gene sequence: CDR1 SEHNR, CDR2 FQNEAQ (reference sequence). The CDR3 spells CASSGLETRETQYF. The CDR3 DNA sequence: TGTGCCAGCAGTGGACTAGAGACCCGAGAGACCCAGTACTTC.

This clone was observed a handful of times. This chain joins TRBV5-1 and TRBJ2-5; TRBD2 matches 7 bases. This CDR3 has 15 amino acids. With 4 bases clipped from V and 5 bases from J, the junction kept 11 bases outside the gene matches. Germline-derived CDR1 and CDR2 are SGHRS and YFSETQ. The CDR3 DNA is TGCGCCAGCAGCGCCCACCCGGGGCGGGAGGAGACCCAGTACTTC. It yields the protein CASSAHPGREETQYF.

This clone was observed a handful of times. The V and J genes are TRBV19 and TRBJ1-5; maybe TRBD1 (5 bases). Looked up from germline, CDR1 is LNHDA and CDR2 is SQIVND (reference sequence). The V gene lost 4 bases and the J gene lost 2 bases, with 9 bases spanning the gap. The CDR3 consists of 14 residues. CDR3 residues: CASSREGRNQPQHF. DNA of the CDR3: TGTGCCAGTAGTAGGGAGGGACGCAATCAGCCCCAGCATTTT.

This rearrangement joins TRBV6-5 to TRBJ2-3; 7 bases line up with TRBD2. Germline V gives CDR1 MNHEY, CDR2 SVGAGI. The CDR3 covers 14 residues. Unmatched junction bases numbered 8, after V lost 6 bases and J lost 5 bases. CDR3 loop: CASRLAPAKDTQYF. CDR3 nucleotides: TGTGCCAGCAGACTAGCGCCCGCCAAAGATACGCAGTATTTT.

The gene calls are TRBV18 and TRBJ2-4; D unresolved. CDR1 and CDR2 (germline): KGHSH, LQKENI. The CDR3 has 16 amino acids. Trimming shortened V by 3 bases and J by 0 bases, and 12 bases separated the two germline ends. CDR3 DNA: TGTGCCAGCTCACCGAGAGATAGACTAGCCAAAAACATTCAGTACTTC. Protein product: CASSPRDRLAKNIQYF. Full variable domain (remainder filled in from reference TRBV18 and TRBJ2-4): NAGVMQNPRHLVRRRGQEARLRCSPMKGHSHVYWYRQLPEEGLKFMVYLQKENIIDESGMPKERFSAEFPKEGPSILRIQQVVRGDSAAYFCASSPRDRLAKNIQYFGAGTRLSVL.

In its sample, this clone was seen a few times. This chain joins TRBV29-1 and TRBJ1-1; 7 nucleotides align to TRBD1. Germline CDR1 is SQVTM and CDR2 is ANQGSEA. The CDR3 covers 13 residues. J gave up 11 bases and V 6 bases, and 15 bases lay outside the gene matches. The CDR3 is CSVIVTGAGVAFF. Here the CDR3 DNA reads TGCAGCGTGATCGTTACAGGGGCGGGAGTTGCTTTCTTT.

CDR3 DNA sequence: TGTGCCAGCAGCCCGAGATCCCGGGAAGCTTTCTTT. Encoded protein: CASSPRSREAFF. The V and J genes are TRBV7-2 and TRBJ1-1; D unclear. Trimming cost V 5 bases and J 8 bases, with 12 bases left between them. CDR3 length equals 12 residues. Germline assignment: CDR1 SGHTA and CDR2 FQGNSA.

This clone appeared a few times. The chain has TRBV7-2 and TRBJ2-1; TRBD2 aligns across 10 bases. V shed 3 bases, J shed 5 bases, and the junction held 4 bases outside the gene matches. Germline CDR1 SGHTA, CDR2 FQGNSA. The CDR3 has 15 residues. CDR3 sequence: CASSLSSGGHNEQFF. DNA for the CDR3: TGTGCCAGCAGCTTGTCTAGCGGGGGCCACAATGAGCAGTTCTTC.

In the case of this clone: A read error is the likely source, as a far larger clone sits one nucleotide away. This chain connects TRBV1 to TRBJ1-5; no DNA check was done on the table's D call, TRBD1. TRBV1 is classified as a pseudogene. This CDR3 contains 14 residues. The CDR3 loop reads CTSSQDGRNQPQHF. In DNA form, the CDR3 reads TGCACCAGCAGCCAAGATGGCAGAAATCAGCCCCAGCATTTT.

This clone showed up just a few times. V and J are TRBV11-3 and TRBJ2-3; D is perhaps TRBD2 (6 bases). The CDR3 totals 13 residues. Trimming pared 6 bases from V and 6 bases from J, leaving 13 bases between. Germline V gene lookup returns CDR1 SGHNT and CDR2 YENEEA. CDR3 loop: CASRWRAPDTQYF. The CDR3, as DNA: TGTGCCAGCAGGTGGAGGGCCCCGGATACGCAGTATTTT.

The chain joins TRBV6-5 to TRBJ1-4, with D tentatively TRBD1 (6 bases). CDR1 is MNHEY, CDR2 SVGAGI, per germline. V was shortened by 8 bases and J by 5 bases, with 12 bases between the two germline ends. The CDR3 has 13 amino acids. The DNA of the CDR3 is TGTGCCAGCGGGCGGACAGCGAATGAAAAACTGTTTTTT. It is translated as CASGRTANEKLFF.

This clone was seen ten or more times. The chain uses TRBV5-4 and TRBJ2-3; 7 nucleotides align to TRBD1. V was clipped by 3 bases and J by 2 bases; unmatched bases: 3. The CDR3 has 14 residues. Germline V gives CDR1 SGHNT, CDR2 YYREEE (reference sequence). The CDR3: CASSWGQSTDTQYF. In DNA form, the CDR3 reads TGTGCCAGCAGCTGGGGACAGTCCACAGATACGCAGTATTTT.

The chain has TRBV29-1 and TRBJ2-5, with D uncertain. This CDR3 spans 13 amino acids. CDR1 and CDR2 (germline): SQVTM, ANQGSEA. V was cut by 3 bases and J by 1 base, with 9 bases left in between. The CDR3 protein is CSVEWLLQETQYF. The CDR3 DNA is TGCAGCGTTGAGTGGTTGCTCCAAGAGACCCAGTACTTC.

This clone was counted between two and nine times. This chain links TRBV2 with TRBJ2-5; TRBD1 agrees at 8 bases. Germline CDR1 reads SNHLY; CDR2 reads FYNNEI. This CDR3 is 13 amino acids long. V lost 8 bases to trimming and J lost 5 bases; unmatched junction nucleotides: 7. The CDR3 reads CASFQGARETQYF. As DNA, the CDR3 is TGTGCCAGCTTTCAGGGGGCGAGGGAGACCCAGTACTTC.

CDR3 protein: CASSYSGLAGADTQYF. The CDR3 DNA follows: TGTGCCAGCAGTTACTCGGGACTAGCGGGAGCAGATACGCAGTATTTT. V and J are TRBV6-5 and TRBJ2-3, with 14 bases lining up with TRBD2. This CDR3 contains 16 residues. Losses at the gene ends were 0 bases for V and 4 bases for J; bases not matched to a gene: 0. From germline, CDR1 is MNHEY and CDR2 SVGAGI.

A few counts support this clone. The chain links TRBV7-2 to TRBJ2-3; D remains ambiguous. The CDR3 extends over 14 amino acids. The germline CDR1 and CDR2 sequences are SGHTA and FQGNSA. The germline V and J ends were trimmed by 1 base and 2 bases, with 7 bases remaining between them. CDR3 residues: CASSLGGNTDTQYF. The CDR3 DNA reads TGTGCCAGCAGCTTAGGAGGCAACACAGATACGCAGTATTTT.

The V and J genes are TRBV2 and TRBJ1-5; D remains unclear. Germline values: CDR1 SNHLY, CDR2 FYNNEI. This CDR3 is 14 amino acids long. V lost 5 bases and J 0 bases, leaving 8 bases between the germline ends. CDR3 region: CASSQSFSNQPQHF. DNA of the CDR3: TGTGCCAGCAGTCAGAGCTTTAGCAATCAGCCCCAGCATTTT. The whole variable domain, filled in from reference TRBV2 and TRBJ1-5, reads EPEVTQTPSHQVTQMGQEVILRCVPISNHLYFYWYRQILGQKVEFLVSFYNNEISEKSEIFDDQFSVERPDGSNFTLKIRSTKLEDSAMYFCASSQSFSNQPQHFGDGTRLSIL.

This sequence joins TRBV5-6 and TRBJ2-3, with 9 bases that match TRBD1. The ends lost 5 bases at V and 2 bases at J; junction bases unmatched: 3. The CDR3 has 14 residues. In germline, CDR1 is SGHDT, CDR2 YYEEEE. The CDR3 loop is CASRRTGDTDTQYF. The CDR3 bases are TGTGCCAGCAGACGGACAGGGGACACAGATACGCAGTATTTT.

The V call is TRBV6-6, the J call TRBJ2-5, with D maybe TRBD1 (5 bases). Germline CDR1 reads MNHNY; CDR2 reads SVGAGI (reference sequence). CDR3 length equals 13 residues. V was trimmed by 6 bases and J by 4 bases, leaving 12 bases between them. The CDR3, as DNA: TGTGCCAGCAGGGGGCCGGGTAGAGAGACCCAGTACTTC. It translates to CASRGPGRETQYF.

This sequence joins TRBV27 and TRBJ1-2; a possible D gene is TRBD1 (6 bases). This CDR3 contains 17 residues. Germline V CDR1 and CDR2: MNHEY, SMNVEV (reference sequence). The ends were cut back, 8 bases at V and 0 bases at J, with 22 bases in the middle. The CDR3 loop is CASGFWGGHSANYGYTF. The CDR3 DNA reads as TGTGCCAGCGGATTCTGGGGGGGGCATAGCGCTAACTATGGCTACACCTTC.

This chain uses TRBV21-1 with TRBJ2-7; TRBD1, the D gene given by the table, was not confirmed from the DNA. TRBV21-1 corresponds to a pseudogene. The CDR3 is 14 amino acids. CDR3 protein: CASSEEQGAYEQYV. In DNA form, the CDR3 reads TGTGCCAGCAGCGAGGAACAGGGGGCCTACGAGCAGTACGTC.